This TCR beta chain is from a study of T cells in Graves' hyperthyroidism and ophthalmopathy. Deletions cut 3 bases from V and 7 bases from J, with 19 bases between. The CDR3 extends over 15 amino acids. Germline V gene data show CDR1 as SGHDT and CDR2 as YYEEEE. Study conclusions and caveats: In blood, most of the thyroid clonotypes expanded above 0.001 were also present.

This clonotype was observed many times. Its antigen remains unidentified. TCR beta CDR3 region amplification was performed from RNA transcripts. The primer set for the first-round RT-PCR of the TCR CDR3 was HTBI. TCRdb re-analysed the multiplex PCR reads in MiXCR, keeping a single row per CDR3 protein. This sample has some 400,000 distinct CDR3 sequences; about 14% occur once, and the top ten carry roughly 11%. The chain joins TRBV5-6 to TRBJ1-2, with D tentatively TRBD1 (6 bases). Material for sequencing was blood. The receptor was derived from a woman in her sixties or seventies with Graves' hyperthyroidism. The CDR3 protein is CASSSGRGPGSGYTF. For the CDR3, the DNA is TGTGCCAGCAGCTCCGGCAGGGGCCCGGGAAGTGGCTACACCTTC.